This TCR beta chain was sequenced for a study of CD8 T cells in cerebrospinal fluid in Alzheimer's disease. Germline V gives CDR1 SGHRS, CDR2 YFSETQ. The CDR3 is made up of 15 amino acids. One entry per CDR3 protein, without DNA, is what TCRdb gives after re-calling the 10x single-cell sequencing reads. The sample totals some 830 distinct CDR3 sequences. No participant had an acute infectious disease, and all were physically fit. This clonotype ranks as large (0.1 to 1%) in terms of frequency. Sequencing was performed on cerebrospinal fluid. This chain joins TRBV5-1 and TRBJ1-6; TCRdb designates TRBD1, a call that cannot be tested without DNA. The sequence was obtained from a human donor with Parkinson's disease. The CDR3: CASSSAGVDNSPLHF.